This TCR beta chain came from a study of cytomegalovirus exposure and HLA in healthy donors. Looked up from germline, CDR1 is MNHEY and CDR2 is SMNVEV (reference sequence). Trimming left V 0 bases short and J 4 bases short, with 7 bases between. CDR3 length equals 14 residues. This clone was detected only once. Both 60 Vbeta primers and 13 Jbeta primers went into the PCR. Profiling relied on immunoSEQ multiplex PCR, and the TCRdb table lists in-frame clones only, not all of them. Among around 150,000 clones, approximately 80% were seen once, and the ten largest hold about 10%. The sample taken for sequencing was PBMCs. The chain recombines TRBV27 with TRBJ2-1; possible D gene TRBD2, 6 bases. The source is a man aged 45-65 years in good health and CMV-seropositive. CDR3 sequence (DNA): TGTGCCAGCAGTTTATCCGCGGGGTACAATGAGCAGTTCTTC. Protein: CASSLSAGYNEQFF.